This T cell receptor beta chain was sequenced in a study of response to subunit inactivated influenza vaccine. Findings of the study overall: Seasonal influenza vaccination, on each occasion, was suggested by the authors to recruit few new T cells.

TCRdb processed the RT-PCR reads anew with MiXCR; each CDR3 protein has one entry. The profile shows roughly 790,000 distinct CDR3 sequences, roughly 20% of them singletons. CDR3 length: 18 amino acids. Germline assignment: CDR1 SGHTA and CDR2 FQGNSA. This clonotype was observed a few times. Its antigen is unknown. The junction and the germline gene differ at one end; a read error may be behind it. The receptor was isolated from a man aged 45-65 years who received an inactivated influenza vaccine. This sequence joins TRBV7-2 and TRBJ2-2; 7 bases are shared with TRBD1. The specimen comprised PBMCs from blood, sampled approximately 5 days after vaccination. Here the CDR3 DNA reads TGTGCCAGCAGCCTAGCAGAAGCCGGGACAGTGAACACCGGGGAGCTGTTTTTT. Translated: CASSLAEAGTVNTGELFF.